This section outlines one TCR beta chain sequence together with its context. In the study's own analysis: Amplifying reference gene primers gave estimates of nucleated cell counts. Generated by immunoSEQ multiplex PCR, the TCRdb table keeps only in-frame clones and is missing some. D and trimming were read from the DNA, whereas the V and J calls and clone size are those reported in that table. The sample includes 160,000 or so clones, more than 65% of them seen just once. CDR1 and CDR2 from the germline V gene are KGHSH and LQKENI. V gave up 5 bases and J gave up 1 base; unmatched junction bases: 7. The CDR3 loop spans 16 amino acids. The sample comes from a study of blood T cell repertoires in COVID-19. Study overall: The cDNA or gDNA used as material had been derived from T cells, B-cell-depleted T cells, or PBMCs.

The receptor's source is a woman aged 55 to 70 with COVID-19, enrolled during active disease. The sequenced sample was peripheral blood. V is TRBV18 and J is TRBJ2-2, with 7 bases aligning to TRBD1. The CDR3 spells CASSATGAQNTGELFF. For the CDR3, the DNA is TGTGCCAGCTCAGCAACAGGGGCCCAGAACACCGGGGAGCTGTTTTTT. The full variable domain, completed using reference TRBV18 and TRBJ2-2, is NAGVMQNPRHLVRRRGQEARLRCSPMKGHSHVYWYRQLPEEGLKFMVYLQKENIIDESGMPKERFSAEFPKEGPSILRIQQVVRGDSAAYFCASSATGAQNTGELFFGEGSRLTVL.